What follows is one TCR beta chain and its context. The specificity of this receptor is unknown. Base qualities were left out, and no much larger clone turns up one base away. V is cut by 1 base and J by 2 bases, and the space between the germline ends is 12 bases. Reading from cysteine to phenylalanine, the CDR3 counts 15 amino acids. The read is trimmed to its CDR3 DNA, 45 bases read in frame from base 1. The germline V gene (reference sequence) supplies CDR1 SEHNR and CDR2 FQNEAQ. The entry originates in a study of cytomegalovirus exposure and HLA in healthy donors (dated by TCRdb to 2016 to 2017). With regard to the full study: An earlier analysis of under 600 of the donors reported approximately 270 Gb of sequence data and approximately 110 million unique TCR beta sequences from about 179 million T cells. About 280 gigabases of sequencing data and 75 million to 85 million unique TCR sequences made up an early release that covered fewer than 650 HLA-typed donors. Of the 300 to 500 genotyped donors, less than 85% were placed in the genetic ancestry cluster associated with self-reported Caucasian donors. The study was designed to test whether signatures of past pathogen exposure could be identified by cataloging public T cell receptors. The T cell repertoires of around 670 subjects were profiled by immunosequencing and related to cytomegalovirus serostatus. A separate validation cohort of roughly 130 different subjects was used in addition to the 666-subject first cohort. The study combined high-throughput TCR immunosequencing, statistical association of individual TCRs with disease status, and machine learning to predict cytomegalovirus infection status. To study patterns of TCR occurrence, a later analysis re-analyzed previously published TCR beta repertoires from more than 550 donors and added high-resolution HLA genotyping. Rather than using new phenotypic data, the later analysis identified candidate immune exposures from TCR beta sequences and from how often those sequences occurred across donors. To decide whether each TCR beta V gene segment behaved as functional or pseudogenic, an earlier analysis of approximately 590 of the donors relied on high-throughput TCR beta sequencing. Donor age, sex, ethnicity and CMV serostatus were compiled alongside the repertoire data. In a later genetic analysis, genome-wide SNP genotypes for 398 of the 666 donors were used, and that subset was treated as a discovery cohort. Every repertoire in the discovery cohort had been generated on one and the same sequencing platform. Class I and class II HLA loci were covered by the typing at four-digit resolution. The number of typed donors differed by locus: roughly 620-630 for A, B, C, DRB1 and DQB1; 522 for DQA1; over 600 for DPA1; and roughly 450 for DPB1. Five DR-DQ haplotypes were handled as single units for association and clustering because linkage in the cohort was strong. Among some 400 genotyped donors of the cohort, an average of around 250,000 unique TCR beta nucleotide sequences was sequenced per donor, of which about 18% were non-productive.

Beyond this particular receptor, the publication reports: A later analysis reported that several top co-occurrence clusters appeared linked to parvovirus B19, influenza, CMV and Epstein-Barr virus. The authors suggested that the approach could potentially be extended to other disease states and immunological phenotypes. Linkage disequilibrium might explain the correlated functional status among segregating V segments, but an unknown experimental factor could not be excluded. Compared with equally common non-associated chains, HLA-associated TCR beta chains in a later analysis were more clonally expanded and had lower generation probabilities. Strong co-occurrence of HLA alleles, especially DR and DQ, made assigning TCR associations to individual alleles difficult. A later genetic analysis reported fewer N-insertions in productive TCRs among donors in an Asian-associated ancestry cluster than the 666-donor mean. In an earlier analysis of approximately 590 of the donors, most TCR beta V segments were observed in productive rearrangements about 87% or about 30% of the time, broadly matching IMGT annotations. Immune exposure information for the cohort was limited to CMV serostatus. According to a later analysis, TCR association rates differed among HLA loci, with DRB1 alleles showing the most associated TCRs and HLA-C alleles showing the fewest. HLA typing was unavailable for some donors at each locus, so association tests used only the typed subset. A few of the identified cytomegalovirus-associated TCR beta chains were confirmed in vitro to be specific for cytomegalovirus antigens. Most TCR sequences were seen in very few donors, while some public TCRs were found in many individuals. In a later analysis, around 17,000 TCR beta sequences were associated with specific HLA alleles at a false discovery rate of 0.05. This cohort had only TCR beta chains sequenced, and the lack of alpha or paired-chain data limited which features could be detected. A group of highly shared sequence variants was considered likely to be a technical artifact of the sequencing pipeline. The earlier analysis of approximately 560 of the donors excluded about 16 rarely observed V segments, including chromosome 9 orphons, because counts were too low. Cytomegalovirus status was reported to be diagnosed by the classifier with high specificity and sensitivity in both the original and validation cohorts. Some IMGT-functional V segments, including TRBV6-2 and TRBV6-3, could not be told apart with the 87-base-pair reads, so those segments were excluded. Sequencing depth was assumed to be roughly uniform across donors in the presence/absence analyses, though that assumption may not hold. V-gene and J-gene trimming of TCR beta chains was associated with a missense DCLRE1C variant in a later genetic analysis, and the association was replicated in an independent cohort. The study listed 150 to 200 TCR beta chains as associated with cytomegalovirus. A further reported finding was that TCR beta sequences accurately predicted the HLA-A and HLA-B alleles for most subjects in the first cohort. A later analysis found that most CMV-associated TCR beta chains appeared HLA-restricted, with HLA associations seemingly driven largely by CMV exposure.

The library relied on the immunoSEQ multiplex PCR assay. For the multiplex PCR, a mixture combining 60 forward primers for TCR Vbeta segments and 13 reverse primers for TCR Jbeta segments was used. A multiplex PCR assay on genomic DNA amplified the CDR3 region of rearranged TCR beta genes. Amplified TCR beta libraries were sequenced as 87-base-pair reads on the Illumina HiSeq System. As for how the authors treated the data: Across the 500 to 750 repertoires, a later analysis counted around 80 million unique TCR beta chains, approximately 10 million of which were shared by at least two donors. Raw reads were error-corrected and collapsed into unique sequences by a nearest-neighbor algorithm in which closely related sequences were merged to remove PCR and sequencing errors. CDR3 sequences were aligned to IMGT reference sequences to assign V, D and J gene segments. For a sequence to be retained, at least a six-nucleotide match to both a V gene segment and a J gene segment was required. A rearrangement was called productive if the CDR3 had no stop codons and remained in frame with V and J, and every other rearrangement was called non-productive. CDR3 was defined according to IMGT convention as the region running from the second conserved V-encoded cysteine to the conserved J-encoded phenylalanine. Sequences without an unambiguous match to a single V gene segment were excluded from the earlier analysis of about 630 of the donors. In an earlier analysis of 587 of the donors, V segments were called functional above 56.7% productive rearrangements and were called segregating when the between-donor standard deviation exceeded 5%. A statistical classification framework was developed to diagnose cytomegalovirus status using the catalog of TCR beta chain sequences. In a later analysis, TCR nucleotide sequences were compared against IMGT/GENE-DB human TR gene sequences so that V and J genes could be assigned. Using the TCRdist pipeline, a later analysis assigned CDR3 sequences along with most-parsimonious VDJ recombination scenarios. In a later analysis, every TCR beta chain was defined by the combination of its CDR3 amino acid sequence and its V-gene family, and reads without a unique V-gene family were dropped. As a way to deal with suspected cross-contamination and a sequencing artifact, a later analysis dropped over 550 nucleotide sequences that were highly shared and had low generation probability. In a later analysis, a clonal expansion index was calculated for each public chain from normalized within-repertoire ranks of inferred template counts. Generation probabilities in a later analysis came from a VDJ recombination model fitted to out-of-frame rearrangements, and those results were checked against IGoR. Hypergeometric tests were used in a later analysis to score TCR-TCR, TCR-HLA and TCR-CMV co-occurrence, with a repertoire-size bias correction applied to the TCR pairs. In a later analysis, false discovery rates were estimated by permuting HLA or CMV assignments 20 times. A later analysis grouped co-occurring TCRs with DBSCAN, adding TCRdist sequence similarity when clustering within HLA-allele-positive subsets. For co-occurrence clustering, repertoires with fewer than 30,000 or more than 120,000 public chains were excluded, along with a handful of repertoires with anomalous nucleotide sharing. This is the immuneACCESS table as TCRdb keeps it, with only in-frame sequences that have V and J called. A part of the clones is gone; compared with another copy, unresolved V genes explain less than half, and the rest is unexplained. The V and J calls and the clone size are those of that table, but D and trimming were determined from the DNA. The sample records approximately 150,000 clones, over 8% of which are singletons. The ten most abundant clones make up over 1.5% of the sample.

In total, 666 healthy bone marrow donors made up the cohort. At the time of sampling, all cohort members were nominally healthy, though unrecorded immune exposures were likely present. The donor was CMV seronegative and belonged to the group of around 400 seronegative cohort members. A peripheral blood sample was provided by each donor, and peripheral blood mononuclear cells were used for TCR beta sequencing. The Qiagen DNeasy Blood Extraction Kit was used to extract genomic DNA from the blood cell samples. The receptor comes from a male donor in good health and CMV-seronegative. The specimen was PBMCs. The chain was built from TRBV7-9 and TRBJ2-7; TRBD1 is possibly the D segment (6 matching bases). For the CDR3, the sequence is CASSLVGATAYEQYF. The nucleotide sequence is TGTGCCAGCAGCTTAGTGGGGGCAACCGCCTACGAGCAGTACTTC.